This TCR beta chain was sequenced for a study of T cell changes during pregnancy in multiple sclerosis. TCRdb keeps only in-frame clones here, not all; method: immunoSEQ multiplex PCR. The repertoire consists of tens of thousands of clones, with 75% to 90% occurring once and the leading ten covering around 3.2%. Looked up from germline, CDR1 is LGHNT and CDR2 is FRNRAP. V was shortened by 0 bases and J by 2 bases, with 26 bases between the two germline ends. The CDR3 has 20 residues. The sample here was peripheral blood, taken before pregnancy. The V call is TRBV12-5, the J call TRBJ2-7, with D possibly matching TRBD2 (5 bases). The clonotype comes from a female donor with multiple sclerosis, enrolled in a pregnancy study. The CDR3 nucleotides are TGTGCTAGTGGTTTGGTATATTCAGTGGCGAGCGGAGACACACCCTACGAGCAGTACTTC. Translated, it gives CASGLVYSVASGDTPYEQYF. The full variable domain, in which reference TRBV12-5 and TRBJ2-7 provide the parts outside the CDR3, is DARVTQTPRHKVTEMGQEVTMRCQPILGHNTVFWYRQTMMQGLELLAYFRNRAPLDDSGMPKDRFSAEMPDATLATLKIQPSEPRDSAVYFCASGLVYSVASGDTPYEQYFGPGTRLTVT.